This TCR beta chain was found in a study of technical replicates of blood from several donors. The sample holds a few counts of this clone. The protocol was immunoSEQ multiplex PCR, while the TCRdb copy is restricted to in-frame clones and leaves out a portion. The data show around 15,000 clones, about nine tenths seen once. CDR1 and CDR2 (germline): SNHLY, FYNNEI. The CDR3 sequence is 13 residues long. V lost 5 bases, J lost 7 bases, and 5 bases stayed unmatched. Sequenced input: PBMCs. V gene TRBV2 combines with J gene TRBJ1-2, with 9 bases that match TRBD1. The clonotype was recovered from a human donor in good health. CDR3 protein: CASSPGQGTGYTF. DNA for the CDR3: TGTGCCAGCAGTCCCGGACAGGGGACTGGCTACACCTTC. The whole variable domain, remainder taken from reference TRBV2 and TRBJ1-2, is EPEVTQTPSHQVTQMGQEVILRCVPISNHLYFYWYRQILGQKVEFLVSFYNNEISEKSEIFDDQFSVERPDGSNFTLKIRSTKLEDSAMYFCASSPGQGTGYTFGSGTRLTVV.